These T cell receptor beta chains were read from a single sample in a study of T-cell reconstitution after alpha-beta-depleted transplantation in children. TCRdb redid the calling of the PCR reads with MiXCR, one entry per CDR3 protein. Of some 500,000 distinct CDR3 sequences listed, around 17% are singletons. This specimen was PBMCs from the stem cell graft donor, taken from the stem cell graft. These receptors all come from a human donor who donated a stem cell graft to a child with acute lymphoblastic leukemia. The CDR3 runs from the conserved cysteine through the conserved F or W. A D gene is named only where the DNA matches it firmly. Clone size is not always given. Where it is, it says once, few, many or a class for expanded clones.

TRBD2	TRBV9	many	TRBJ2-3	TGTGCCAGCAGCGTAGTGGCGGGAGGGCCGGATACGCAGTATTTT	CASSVVAGGPDTQYF
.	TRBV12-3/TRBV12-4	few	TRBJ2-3	TGTGCCAGCAGGGGGGCTGGGACTACCACAGATACGCAGTATTTT	CASRGAGTTTDTQYF
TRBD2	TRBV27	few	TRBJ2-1	TGTGCCAGCAGTGTCTATAGCGGGAGTTCGTACAATGAGCAGTTCTTC	CASSVYSGSSYNEQFF
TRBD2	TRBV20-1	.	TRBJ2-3	TGCAGTGCTATTCGCCTAGCGGGAACAGATACGCAGTATTTT	CSAIRLAGTDTQYF
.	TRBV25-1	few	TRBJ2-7	TGTGCCAGCAGTGAATATCCCGGGACATCAGGCGAGCAGTACTTC	CASSEYPGTSGEQYF
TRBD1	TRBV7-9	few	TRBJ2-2	TGTGCCAGCAGCGCGGGACAGGGCGTCTCTGCCGGGGAGCTGTTTTTT	CASSAGQGVSAGELFF
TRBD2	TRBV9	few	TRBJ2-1	TGTGCCAGCAACCCTCTAGCGGGAGTAACCAATGAGCAGTTCTTC	CASNPLAGVTNEQFF
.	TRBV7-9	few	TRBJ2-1	TGTGCCAGCTGGGGGGAGTTGGACAGGCAACATGAGCAGTTCTTC	CASWGELDRQHEQFF
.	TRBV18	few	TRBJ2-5	TGTGCCAGCTCACCCGGGACGGTTCAAGAGACCCAGTACTTC	CASSPGTVQETQYF
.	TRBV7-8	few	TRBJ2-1	TGTGCCAGCAGCTTATTGGACTCCCAACGCCCTCGAACCCGAACTCATGAGCAGTTCTTC	CASSLLDSQRPRTRTHEQFF
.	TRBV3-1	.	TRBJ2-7	TGTGCCAGCGGCCGGGACGGATCCTACGAGCAGTACTTC	CASGRDGSYEQYF
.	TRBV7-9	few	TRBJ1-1	TGTGCCAGCAGCTTAAAGGGATTGGGGGGAGGGAACACTGAAGCTTTCTTT	CASSLKGLGGGNTEAFF
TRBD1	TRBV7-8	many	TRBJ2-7	TGTGCCAGCAGCCCAAGACAGGGGCCGGCCTACGAGCAGTACTTC	CASSPRQGPAYEQYF
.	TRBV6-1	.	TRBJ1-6	TGTGCCAGCAGTGCTGGAAGCTACTATAATTCACCCCTCCACTTT	CASSAGSYYNSPLHF
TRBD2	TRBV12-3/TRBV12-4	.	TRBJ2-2	TGTGCCAGCAGGCTAGCGGGAGGGCGTAAGACCGGGGAGCTGTTTTTT	CASRLAGGRKTGELFF
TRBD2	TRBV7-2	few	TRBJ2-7	TGTGCCAGCAGCTTAGTCCCTAGCGGGTGGATCTTTTACGAGCAGTACTTC	CASSLVPSGWIFYEQYF
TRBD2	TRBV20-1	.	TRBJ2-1	TGCAGTGCAAGACCAGCGGGAGTAATTGGCAATGAGCAGTTCTTC	CSARPAGVIGNEQFF
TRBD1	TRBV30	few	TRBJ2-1	TGTGCCTGGAGTTCCGGGACAGGGAGATGGGATGAGCAGTTCTTC	CAWSSGTGRWDEQFF
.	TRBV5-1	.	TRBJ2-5	TGCGCCAGCAGCCCCTCCCTGGACGGCCTCATCTATAAAACCCAGTACTTC	CASSPSLDGLIYKTQYF
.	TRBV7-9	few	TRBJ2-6	TGTGCCAGCAGCCTAGGGGTCCCCGGGGCCAACGTCCTGACTTTC	CASSLGVPGANVLTF
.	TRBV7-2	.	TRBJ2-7	TGTGCCAGCAGCACGGGGTGGGGTCCAGTTTACGAGCAGTACTTC	CASSTGWGPVYEQYF
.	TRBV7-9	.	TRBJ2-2	TGTGCCAGCCAAAGGGGGTCCGACACCGGGGAGCTGTTTTTT	CASQRGSDTGELFF
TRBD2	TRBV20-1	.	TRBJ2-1	TGCAGTGCTAGAAGAGCGGGAGGATCCTACAATGAGCAGTTCTTC	CSARRAGGSYNEQFF
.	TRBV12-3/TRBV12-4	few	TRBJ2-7	TGTGCCAGCAGACCGACGGGACGAAGCTCCTACGAGCAGTACTTC	CASRPTGRSSYEQYF
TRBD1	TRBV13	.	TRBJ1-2	TGTGCCAGCAGTTACCGGGACAGGTCCGTAGTTGACTTC	CASSYRDRSVVDF
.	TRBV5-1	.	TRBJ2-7	TGCGCCAGCAGACGGCGGGACCTGGGGTACGAGCAGTACTTC	CASRRRDLGYEQYF
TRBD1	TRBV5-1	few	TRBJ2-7	TGCGCCAGCAGCTTTAGGACAGGAACCCCCAGGGCCGAGCAGTACTTC	CASSFRTGTPRAEQYF
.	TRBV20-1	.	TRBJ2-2	TGCAGTGCTAGACTCCGGACCGGGCAGCGCGGGGAGCTGTTTTTT	CSARLRTGQRGELFF
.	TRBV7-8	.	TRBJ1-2	TGTGCCAGCAGCCTAAATAACTATGGCTACACCTTC	CASSLNNYGYTF
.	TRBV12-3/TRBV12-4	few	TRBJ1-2	TGTGCCAGCACCCTGCGGCAGTTAGCTAACTATGGCTACACCTTC	CASTLRQLANYGYTF
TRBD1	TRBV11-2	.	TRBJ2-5	TGTGCCAGCAGCCCTTGGACAGGCCAAGAGACCCAGTACTTC	CASSPWTGQETQYF
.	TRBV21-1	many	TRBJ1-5	TGTGCCAGCCGACGACAGGGTTTCGGCAATCAGCCCCAGCATTTT	CASRRQGFGNQPQHF
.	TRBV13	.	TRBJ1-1	TGTGCCAGCAGCCGAAGGGGGAAGACCCAGACTGAAGCTTTCTTT	CASSRRGKTQTEAFF
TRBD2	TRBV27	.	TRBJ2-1	TGTGCCAGCATCCCTAGCGGGAGGGGCTACAATGAGCAGTTCTTC	CASIPSGRGYNEQFF
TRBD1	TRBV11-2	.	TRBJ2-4	TGTGCCAGCAGCTCAGGACAGGGAAACATTCAGTACTTC	CASSSGQGNIQYF
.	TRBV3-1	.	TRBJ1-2	TGTGCCAGCAGCCAAGGTGGGACGGCGGGTGGCTACACCTTC	CASSQGGTAGGYTF
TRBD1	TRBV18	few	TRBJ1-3	TGTGCCAGCTCACGCCAGGGACAGGACACCATATATTTT	CASSRQGQDTIYF
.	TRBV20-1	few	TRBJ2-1	TGCAGTGCTAGACCTACGATCGGGGCCCAGTACAATGAGCAGTTCTTC	CSARPTIGAQYNEQFF
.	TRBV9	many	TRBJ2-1	TGTGCCAGCAGCTCCCCAGGCAATGAGCAGTTCTTC	CASSSPGNEQFF
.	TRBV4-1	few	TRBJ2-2	TGCGCCAGCAGCCGTTCTTCCGGGGAGCTGTTTTTT	CASSRSSGELFF
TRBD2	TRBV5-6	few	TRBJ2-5	TGTGCCAGCAGCCAGAGGTGGGGGCTAGCGGGAGTAGATGGAGAGACCCAGTACTTC	CASSQRWGLAGVDGETQYF
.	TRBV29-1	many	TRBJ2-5	TGCAGCGCCTTGGTCAGTACCCAGTACTTC	CSALVSTQYF
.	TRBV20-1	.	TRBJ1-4	TGCAGTGCTCGGGGAACTAATGAAAAACTGTTTTTT	CSARGTNEKLFF
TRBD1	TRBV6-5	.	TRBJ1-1	TGTGCCAGCAGTTACTCGGGACAGGGGGCCGCTGAAGCTTTCTTT	CASSYSGQGAAEAFF
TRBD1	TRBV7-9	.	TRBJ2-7	TGTGCCAGCAGCGGAAGGACAGGGACCTACGAGCAGTACTTC	CASSGRTGTYEQYF
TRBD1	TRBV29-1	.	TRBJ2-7	TGCAGCGTTGAAGGTAGACAGGGGGCAAGGGAGCAGTACTTC	CSVEGRQGAREQYF
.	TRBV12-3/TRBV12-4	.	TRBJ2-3	TGTGCCAGCAGCCCTGAGGGTGTTACGCAGTATTTT	CASSPEGVTQYF
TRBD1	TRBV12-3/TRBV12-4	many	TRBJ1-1	TGTGCCAGCAGTTTGTCAGGGGGTGGTGAAGCTTTCTTT	CASSLSGGGEAFF
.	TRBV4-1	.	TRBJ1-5	TGCGCCAGCAGCCAAGATCCACTTGGCAGATATAGCAATCAGCCCCAGCATTTT	CASSQDPLGRYSNQPQHF
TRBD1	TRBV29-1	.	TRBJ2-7	TGCAGCGTGGCAGGGGGCGATTCCTACGAGCAGTACTTC	CSVAGGDSYEQYF
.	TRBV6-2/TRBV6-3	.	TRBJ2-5	TGTGCCAGCAGTCCCCAGACAGTGAGAGAGACCCAGTACTTC	CASSPQTVRETQYF
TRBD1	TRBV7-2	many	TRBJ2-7	TGTGCCACGGGACAGGGGGGATTTAGCTCCTACGAGCAGTACTTC	CATGQGGFSSYEQYF
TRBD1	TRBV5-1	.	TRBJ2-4	TGCGCCAGCAGCGGACAGGGGAGTTGGAACTTGAAAAACATTCAGTACTTC	CASSGQGSWNLKNIQYF
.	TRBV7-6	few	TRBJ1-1	TGTGCCAGCAGCTTAGCTTTAGGCGGGATCGTTCCTTTCTTT	CASSLALGGIVPFF
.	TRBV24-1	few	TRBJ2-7	TGTGCCACCAGCGAGGGCCCCCCGAAGACCTACGAGCAGTACTTC	CATSEGPPKTYEQYF